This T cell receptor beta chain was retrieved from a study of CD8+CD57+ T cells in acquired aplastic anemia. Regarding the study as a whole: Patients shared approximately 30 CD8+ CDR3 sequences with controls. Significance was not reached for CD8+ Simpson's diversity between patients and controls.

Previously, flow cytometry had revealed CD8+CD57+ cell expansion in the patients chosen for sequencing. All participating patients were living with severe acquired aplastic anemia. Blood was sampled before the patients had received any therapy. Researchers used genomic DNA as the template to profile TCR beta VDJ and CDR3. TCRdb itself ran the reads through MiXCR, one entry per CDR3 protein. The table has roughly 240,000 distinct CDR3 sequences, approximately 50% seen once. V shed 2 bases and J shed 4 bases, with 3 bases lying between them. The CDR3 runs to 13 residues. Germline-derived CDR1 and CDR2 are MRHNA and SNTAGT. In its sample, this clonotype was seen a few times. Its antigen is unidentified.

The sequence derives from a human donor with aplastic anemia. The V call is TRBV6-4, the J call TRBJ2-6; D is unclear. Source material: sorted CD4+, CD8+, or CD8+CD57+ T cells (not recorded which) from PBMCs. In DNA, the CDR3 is TGTGCCAGCAGTGACGGGGGGGCCAACGTCCTGACTTTC. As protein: CASSDGGANVLTF.